This T cell receptor (beta chain) originates from a study of blood T cell repertoires in COVID-19. Study background: T cells, B-cell-depleted T cells, or PBMCs provided the cDNA or gDNA that served as material.

Some clones are missing from TCRdb's copy, which holds only in-frame ones; the method was immunoSEQ multiplex PCR. The data hold about 320,000 clones, with around 85% observed a single time. CDR3 length equals 13 residues. Trimming took off 2 bases at V and 6 bases at J, with 8 bases between the two ends. CDR1 SGHAT and CDR2 FQNNGV come from the germline V gene. Participants came from about two dozen US areas, aged roughly 18 to 89 years. Membership in each cohort depended on participant-reported clinical history. In the 2 weeks before study entry, exposed participants met a COVID-19 case, which was PCR-confirmed or clinician-diagnosed.

V and J are TRBV11-2 and TRBJ2-1, with D unclear. The origin of this receptor is a woman aged 30 to 39 who had been exposed to COVID-19. The sequenced material came from PBMCs or T cells enriched from blood (not recorded which). For the CDR3, the DNA is TGTGCCAGCAGCTTACGACCTAGCAATGAGCAGTTCTTC. It codes for CASSLRPSNEQFF. Filled out from reference TRBV11-2 and TRBJ2-1, the complete variable domain reads EAGVAQSPRYKIIEKRQSVAFWCNPISGHATLYWYQQILGQGPKLLIQFQNNGVVDDSQLPKDRFSAERLKGVDSTLKIQPAKLEDSAVYLCASSLRPSNEQFFGPGTRLTVL.